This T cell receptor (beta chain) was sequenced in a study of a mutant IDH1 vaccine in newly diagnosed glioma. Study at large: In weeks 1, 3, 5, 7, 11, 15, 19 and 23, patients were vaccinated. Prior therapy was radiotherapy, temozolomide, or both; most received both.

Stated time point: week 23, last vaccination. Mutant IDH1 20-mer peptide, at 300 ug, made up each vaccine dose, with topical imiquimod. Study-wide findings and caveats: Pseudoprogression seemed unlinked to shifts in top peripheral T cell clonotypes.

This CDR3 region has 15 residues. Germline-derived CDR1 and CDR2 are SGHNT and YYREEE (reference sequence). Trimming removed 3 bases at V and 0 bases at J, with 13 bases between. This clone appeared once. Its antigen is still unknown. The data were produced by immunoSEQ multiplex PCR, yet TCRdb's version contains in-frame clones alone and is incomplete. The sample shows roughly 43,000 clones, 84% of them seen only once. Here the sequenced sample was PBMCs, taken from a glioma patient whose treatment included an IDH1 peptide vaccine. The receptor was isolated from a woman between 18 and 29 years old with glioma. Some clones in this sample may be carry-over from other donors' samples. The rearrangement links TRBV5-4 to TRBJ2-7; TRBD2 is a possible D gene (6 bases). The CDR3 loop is CASSSYGEVSYEQYF. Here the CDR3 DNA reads TGTGCCAGCAGCTCCTACGGGGAGGTCTCCTACGAGCAGTACTTC.